One and the same sample provided the 2 T cell receptor beta chains below, sequenced in a study of T cell changes during pregnancy in multiple sclerosis (dated by TCRdb to the late 2010s). The receptor library was made with the immunoSEQ multiplex PCR assay. Held by TCRdb, this immuneACCESS table contains in-frame sequences only and omits some clones. Under half of the omission traces to an unresolved V gene where checked; the cause of the rest is unknown. Recorded for this sample are about 61,000 clones; about 93% of them occurred a single time. The ten largest make up roughly 2.7% of the sample. This sample comprised CD8+ T cells from peripheral blood mononuclear cells, obtained in the third trimester of pregnancy. The source of these receptors is a female donor with multiple sclerosis, enrolled in a pregnancy study.

CDR3 in amino acids: CASSYFGGNNSPLHF. CDR3 coding DNA: TGTGCCAGCAGTTATTTCGGGGGAAATAATTCACCCCTCCACTTT. This chain uses TRBV6-5 with TRBJ1-6; TRBD1 might be the D (5 bases). In germline, CDR1 is MNHEY, CDR2 SVGAGI. V was clipped by 3 bases and J by 5 bases, with 11 bases between them. CDR3 size: 15 residues.

This chain connects TRBV28 to TRBJ1-2, with 7 bases aligning to TRBD1. Looked up from germline, CDR1 is MDHEN and CDR2 is SYDVKM. The CDR3 is made up of 16 amino acids. V shed 6 bases, J shed 7 bases, and the junction held 17 bases outside the gene matches. CDR3 amino acids: CASSSTGTASFAGYTF. For the CDR3, the DNA is TGTGCCAGCAGCTCAACCGGGACAGCCTCTTTCGCTGGCTACACCTTC.